The clone carrying this TCR beta chain was detected many times. Its matching antigen is unknown. This record belongs to a study of beta chain features in type 1 diabetes. Notes on the study in general: The question left open here concerned HLA type influencing TCRB rearrangement. Naive, central memory and Treg TCRB repertoires seemed to resemble each other more closely in patients than they did in healthy donors. Shorter templates might be favored by PCR, and equally so in patients and in controls.

Trimming at V came to 5 bases and at J to 2 bases, leaving 1 base not matched to a gene. Germline CDR1 SEHNR, CDR2 FQNEAQ (reference sequence). The CDR3 length is 15 residues. CD45RO/CCR7/CD25/CD127/CD95/CD27 separated CD4+ naive, central memory, regulatory and stem cell-like memory cells by sorting. Every bit of the isolated RNA underwent reverse transcription, so sequencing read expressed TCRB transcripts. Profiling relied on immunoSEQ multiplex PCR, and the TCRdb table lists in-frame clones only, not all of them. The sample lists fewer than 550,000 clones, 10% to 12% occurring once. V is TRBV7-9 and J is TRBJ1-4, with 11 bases identical to TRBD1. The sequenced material came from naive CD4+ T cells from blood. The TCR originated in a woman aged 18-29 years in good health. The CDR3 region has the DNA TGTGCCAGCAGCCGGACAGGGGGCACTAATGAAAAACTGTTTTTT. Translating gives CASSRTGGTNEKLFF.